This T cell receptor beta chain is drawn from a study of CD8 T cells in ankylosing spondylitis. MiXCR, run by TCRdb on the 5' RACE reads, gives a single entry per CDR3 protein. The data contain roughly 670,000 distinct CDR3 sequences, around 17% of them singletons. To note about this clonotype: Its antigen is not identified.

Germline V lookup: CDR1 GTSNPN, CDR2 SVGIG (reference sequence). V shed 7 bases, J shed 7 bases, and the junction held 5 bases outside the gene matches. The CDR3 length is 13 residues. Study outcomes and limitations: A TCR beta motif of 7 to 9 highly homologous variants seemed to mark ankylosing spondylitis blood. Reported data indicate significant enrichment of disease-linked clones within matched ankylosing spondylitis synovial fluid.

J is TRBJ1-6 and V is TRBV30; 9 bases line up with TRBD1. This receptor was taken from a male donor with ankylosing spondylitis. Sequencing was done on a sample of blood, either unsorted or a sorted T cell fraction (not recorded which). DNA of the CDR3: TGTGCCTCCGGGACAGGGAGGAATTCACCCCTCCACTTT. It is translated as CASGTGRNSPLHF. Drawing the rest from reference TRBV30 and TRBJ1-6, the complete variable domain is SQTIHQWPATLVQPVGSPLSLECTVEGTSNPNLYWYRQAAGRGLQLLFYSVGIGQISSEVPQNLSASRPQDRQFILSSKKLLLSDSGFYLCASGTGRNSPLHFGNGTRLTVT.